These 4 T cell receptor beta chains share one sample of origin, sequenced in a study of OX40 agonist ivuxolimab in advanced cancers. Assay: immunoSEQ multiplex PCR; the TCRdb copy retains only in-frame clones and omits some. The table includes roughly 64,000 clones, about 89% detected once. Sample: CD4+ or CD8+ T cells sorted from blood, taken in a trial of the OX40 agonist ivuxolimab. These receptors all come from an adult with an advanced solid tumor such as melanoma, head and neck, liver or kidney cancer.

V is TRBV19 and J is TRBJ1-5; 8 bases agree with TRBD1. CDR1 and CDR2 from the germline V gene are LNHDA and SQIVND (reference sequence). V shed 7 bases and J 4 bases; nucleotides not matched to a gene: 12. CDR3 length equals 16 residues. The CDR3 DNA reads TGTGCCAGTACCTCAACCGGGACAGGCTTTAATCAGCCCCAGCATTTT. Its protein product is CASTSTGTGFNQPQHF.

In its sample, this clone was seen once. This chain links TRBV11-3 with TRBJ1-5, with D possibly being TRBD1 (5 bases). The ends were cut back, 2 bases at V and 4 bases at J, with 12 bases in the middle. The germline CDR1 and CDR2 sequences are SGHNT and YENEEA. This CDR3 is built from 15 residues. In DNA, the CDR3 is TGTGCCAGCAGCTTAACAGACGGGGGAAATCAGCCCCAGCATTTT. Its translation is CASSLTDGGNQPQHF.

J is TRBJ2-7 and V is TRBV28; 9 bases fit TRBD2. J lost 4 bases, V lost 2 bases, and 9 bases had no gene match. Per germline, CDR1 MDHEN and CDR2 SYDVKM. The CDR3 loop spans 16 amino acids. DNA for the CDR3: TGTGCCAGCAGTTTAGGGGCGGGAGGGCCTCATTACGAGCAGTACTTC. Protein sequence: CASSLGAGGPHYEQYF.

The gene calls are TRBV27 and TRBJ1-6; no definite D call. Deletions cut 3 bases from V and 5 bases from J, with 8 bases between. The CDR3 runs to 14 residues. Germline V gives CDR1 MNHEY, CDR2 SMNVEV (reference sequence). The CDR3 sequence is CASSFRQNNSPLHF. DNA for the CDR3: TGTGCCAGCAGTTTCCGCCAGAATAATTCACCCCTCCACTTT.